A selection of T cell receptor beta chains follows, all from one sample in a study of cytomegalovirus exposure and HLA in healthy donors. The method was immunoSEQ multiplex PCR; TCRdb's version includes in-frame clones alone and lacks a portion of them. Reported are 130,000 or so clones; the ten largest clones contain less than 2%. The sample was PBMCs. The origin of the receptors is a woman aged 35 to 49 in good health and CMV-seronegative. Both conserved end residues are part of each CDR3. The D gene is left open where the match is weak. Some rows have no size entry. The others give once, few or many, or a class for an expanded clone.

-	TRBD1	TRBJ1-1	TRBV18	TGTGCCACTACGAAACCGGGACAGGGGAACACTGAAGCTTTCTTT	CATTKPGQGNTEAFF
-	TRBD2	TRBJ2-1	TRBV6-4	TGTGCCAGCAGTGCATCTAGCGGGGGGGCCAGTGAGCAGTTCTTC	CASSASSGGASEQFF
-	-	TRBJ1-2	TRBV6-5	TGTGCCAGCAGCCGTGACAGTACTCCCTGGGGCTACACCTTC	CASSRDSTPWGYTF
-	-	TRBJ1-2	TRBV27	TGTGCCAGCAGTTTAAAGGGGGGGTCCTATGGCTACACCTTC	CASSLKGGSYGYTF
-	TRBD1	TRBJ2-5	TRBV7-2	TGTGCCAGCAGACCGACAGGGGGGGGAGAGACCCAGTACTTC	CASRPTGGGETQYF
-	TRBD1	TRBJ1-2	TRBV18	TGTGCCAGCTCACCGGGCGGGGACAGGGGCTACACCTTC	CASSPGGDRGYTF
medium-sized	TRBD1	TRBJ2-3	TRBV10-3	TGTGCCATCAGTTCGGGACAGGGTTTAGATACGCAGTATTTT	CAISSGQGLDTQYF
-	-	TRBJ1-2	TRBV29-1	TGCAGCGTTGAAGAGCGGGGTTCTGAGGACGGCTACACCTTC	CSVEERGSEDGYTF
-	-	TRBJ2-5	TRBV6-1	TGTGCCAGCTCTTTGACACACCAAGAGACCCAGTACTTC	CASSLTHQETQYF
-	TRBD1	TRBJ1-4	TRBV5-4	TGTGCCAGTTCATGGGACAGGGGTGAAAAACTGTTTTTT	CASSWDRGEKLFF
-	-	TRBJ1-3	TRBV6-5	TGTGCCAGCAGTTACGACAGCTCTGGAAACACCATATATTTT	CASSYDSSGNTIYF
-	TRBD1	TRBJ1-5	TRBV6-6	TGTGCCAGCAGTTACAGACAGGGCAGCAATCAGCCCCAGCATTTT	CASSYRQGSNQPQHF
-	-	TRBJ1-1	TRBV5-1	TGCGCCAGCAGCCGGTGGGGGGGTTTGCCTTCCCACTTT	CASSRWGGLPSHF
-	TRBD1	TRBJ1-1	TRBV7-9	TGTGCCAGCAGCTTACAGACAGGGGGCAACACTGAAGCTTTCTTT	CASSLQTGGNTEAFF
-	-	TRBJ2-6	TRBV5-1	TGCGCCAGCAGCCCATTTACAGGTGGGGCCAACGTCCTGACTTTC	CASSPFTGGANVLTF
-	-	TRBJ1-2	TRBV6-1	TGTGCCAGCAGTGAAAGGGGGATTCGAGATGGCTACACCTTC	CASSERGIRDGYTF
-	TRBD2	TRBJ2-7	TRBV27	TGTGCCAGCAGTCCCTCTAGCGGGGGAGTCTACGAGCAGTACTTC	CASSPSSGGVYEQYF
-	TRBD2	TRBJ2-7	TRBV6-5	TGTGCCAGCACCCGAGGGAGGGGCGAGCAGTACTTC	CASTRGRGEQYF
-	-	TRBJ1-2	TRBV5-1	TGCGCCAGCAGCCAACAGGAAGGCTACACCTTC	CASSQQEGYTF
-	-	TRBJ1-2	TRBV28	TGTGCCAGCAACCCAGGACAGATTAACTATGGCTACACCTTC	CASNPGQINYGYTF
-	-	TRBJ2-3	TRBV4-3	TGCGCCAGCAGCCTGATGGCCGCAGATACGCAGTATTTT	CASSLMAADTQYF
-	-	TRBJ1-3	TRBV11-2	TGTGCCAGCAGCTTAGGAACGGGGTCTGGAAACACCATATATTTT	CASSLGTGSGNTIYF
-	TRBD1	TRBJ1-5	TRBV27	TGTGCCAGCAGTTTATCGCGACAGGGGAATCAGCCCCAGCATTTT	CASSLSRQGNQPQHF
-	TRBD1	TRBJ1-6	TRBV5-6	TGTGCCAGCAGCTTGAGGACAGGGGCCCTTCATTCACCCCTCCACTTT	CASSLRTGALHSPLHF
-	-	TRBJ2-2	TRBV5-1	TGCGCCAGCAGCCTGTCACAGACGAACACCGGGGAGCTGTTTTTT	CASSLSQTNTGELFF
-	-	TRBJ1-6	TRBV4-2	TGTGCCAGCAGCCAAGCTCTGGACAGAGCCAATTCACCCCTCCACTTT	CASSQALDRANSPLHF
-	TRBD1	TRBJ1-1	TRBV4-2	TGTGCCAGCAGCCAAGAGGGGACAGTCGGCCGAGCTTTCTTT	CASSQEGTVGRAFF
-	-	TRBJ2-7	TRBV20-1	TGCAGTGCTACAACGGGCGAGCAGTACTTC	CSATTGEQYF
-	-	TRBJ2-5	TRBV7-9	TGTGCCAGCAGCCGATCAGGGGGGCAAGAGACCCAGTACTTC	CASSRSGGQETQYF
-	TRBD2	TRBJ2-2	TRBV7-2	TGTGCCAGCAGCTTCTACGCGGGGGGCAACACCGGGGAGCTGTTTTTT	CASSFYAGGNTGELFF
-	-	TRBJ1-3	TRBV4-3	TGCGCCAGCAGCCAAGATCTTGCTTATCCAGATTCTGGAAACACCATATATTTT	CASSQDLAYPDSGNTIYF
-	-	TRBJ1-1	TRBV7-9	TGTGCCAGCAGCTTAGCGCAGGTGGGCACTGAAGCTTTCTTT	CASSLAQVGTEAFF
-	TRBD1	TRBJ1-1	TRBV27	TGTGCCAGCAGTTTATTAACAGGGGGCTCTGAAGCTTTCTTT	CASSLLTGGSEAFF
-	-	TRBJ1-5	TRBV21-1	TGTGCCAGCAGCAAGGGGGCAGGGGGCGATCGGTGGACTCAGCATTTT	CASSKGAGGDRWTQHF
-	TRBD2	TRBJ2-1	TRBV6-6	TGTGCCAGCAGTACCAGGACTAGCGGGGGGGCTAATGAGCAGTTCTTC	CASSTRTSGGANEQFF
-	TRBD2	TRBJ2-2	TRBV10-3	TGTGCCATCAGTCCCTGGACTAGCGGGGGAAACACCGGGGAGCTGTTTTTT	CAISPWTSGGNTGELFF
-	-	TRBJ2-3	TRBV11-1	TGTGCCAGCAGCTTAAGACTAGAGGGGACCCTGGATTTT	CASSLRLEGTLDF
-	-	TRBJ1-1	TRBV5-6	TGTGCCAGCAGCCGGGGATTTGGGGCTTTCTTT	CASSRGFGAFF
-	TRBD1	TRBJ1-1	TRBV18	TGTGCCAGCTCGGAAGGACAGGCCCCGAACACTGAAGCTTTCTTT	CASSEGQAPNTEAFF
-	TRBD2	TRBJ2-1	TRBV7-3	TGTGCCAGCGCTAGCGGGGCCCGTTATGAGCAGTTCTTC	CASASGARYEQFF
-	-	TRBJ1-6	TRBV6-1	TGTGCCAGCAGTGATAGGTGGGCAGGCGTGGATTCACCCCTCCACTTT	CASSDRWAGVDSPLHF
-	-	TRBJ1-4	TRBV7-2	TGTGCCAGCAGCTTAACAGGATCCAAAGGGGAAAAACTGTTTTTT	CASSLTGSKGEKLFF
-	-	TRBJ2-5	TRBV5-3	TGTGCCAGAAGGTCCGGATCAGGAAAGACCCAGTACTTC	CARRSGSGKTQYF
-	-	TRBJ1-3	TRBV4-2	TGTGCCAGCAGTCTCGAGGGGAGGGCGTCTGGAAACACCATATATTTT	CASSLEGRASGNTIYF
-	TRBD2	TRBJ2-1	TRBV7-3	TGTGCCAGCAGCTCTCTAGCGGGGTTTCATGAGCAGTTCTTC	CASSSLAGFHEQFF
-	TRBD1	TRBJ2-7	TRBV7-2	TGTGCCAGCAGCCCAGCCGGGACAGCCGGGAACGAGCAGTACTTC	CASSPAGTAGNEQYF